What follows describes a single T cell receptor beta chain. Original methodology: Estimation of nucleated cell counts relied on the amplification of reference gene primers. Sequencing used immunoSEQ multiplex PCR; TCRdb keeps in-frame clones, though not all of them. The V and J calls and clone size come from that table; D and trimming were worked out from the DNA. The data show tens of thousands of clones, around 90% seen once. The record originates from a study of blood T cell repertoires in COVID-19. Study-level information: Nucleic acid was either cDNA or gDNA, and it came from T cells, B-cell-depleted T cells, or PBMCs.

CDR1 SNHLY and CDR2 FYNNEI come from the germline V gene. The germline V and J ends were trimmed by 6 bases and 4 bases, with 16 bases remaining between them. The CDR3 is made up of 15 amino acids. The rearrangement uses TRBV2 and TRBJ2-1; D might be TRBD1 (5 bases). The sequence was collected from a woman of 80 years or more with acute or convalescent COVID-19. The sample comprised peripheral blood. The DNA of the CDR3 is TGTGCCAGCAGGACCGGGTCAGGGATTTACAATGAGCAGTTCTTC. Its protein product is CASRTGSGIYNEQFF.